The 2 T cell receptor beta chains presented below share a single source sample, sequenced in a study of cytomegalovirus exposure and HLA in healthy donors. TCRdb's table, derived via immunoSEQ multiplex PCR, lists solely in-frame clones and lacks some. Of roughly 330,000 clones in the sample, 87% are singletons; the top ten hold 1% to 1.5%. Sequencing was performed on PBMCs. These receptor sequences come from a woman aged 25 to 39 in good health and CMV-seropositive.

The rearrangement joins TRBV13 to TRBJ2-5; 8 bases map to TRBD2. The CDR3 consists of 18 residues. With V trimmed by 5 bases and J by 2 bases, 16 bases remained unmatched. The germline V gene encodes CDR1 PRHDT and CDR2 FYEKMQ (reference sequence). CDR3 in DNA: TGTGCCAGCAGCCCTCGGGAGGGGCGCCTTACTCAGCAAGAGACCCAGTACTTC. Amino acids: CASSPREGRLTQQETQYF.

V usage is TRBV27 and J usage is TRBJ1-5; no definite D call. The CDR3 covers 14 residues. Trimming shortened V by 4 bases and J by 0 bases, and 7 bases separated the two germline ends. Germline CDR1 and CDR2: MNHEY and SMNVEV (reference sequence). CDR3 region: CASSYVYSNQPQHF. In nucleotides, the CDR3 is TGTGCCAGCAGTTACGTTTATAGCAATCAGCCCCAGCATTTT.